These 30 T cell receptor beta chains share one sample of origin, sequenced in a study of OX40 agonist ivuxolimab in advanced cancers. Profiled with immunoSEQ multiplex PCR; TCRdb holds only in-frame clones, not every one. The repertoire holds about 72,000 clones, with more than 80% as singletons. Sequencing was performed on CD4+ or CD8+ T cells sorted from blood, taken in a trial of the OX40 agonist ivuxolimab. These receptors all stem from an adult with an advanced solid tumor such as melanoma, head and neck, liver or kidney cancer.

J is TRBJ2-7 and V is TRBV2; D is perhaps TRBD1 (5 bases). Germline loops: CDR1 SNHLY, CDR2 FYNNEI. V lost 3 bases, J lost 10 bases, and 16 bases lay in between. The CDR3 is 13 residues long. Here the CDR3 reads CASSELQVHLQYF. CDR3 bases: TGTGCCAGCAGTGAGTTACAGGTCCACCTCCAGTACTTC.

The rearrangement joins TRBV2 to TRBJ2-7; maybe TRBD2 (5 bases). The CDR3 spans 12 residues. The V and J ends lost 6 bases and 6 bases respectively, with 12 bases between them. The germline V gene encodes CDR1 SNHLY and CDR2 FYNNEI. The CDR3: CASSPGELEQYF. CDR3 coding DNA: TGTGCCAGCAGCCCCGGGGAGCTCGAGCAGTACTTC.

The chain couples TRBV4-2 to TRBJ2-7; D possibly corresponds to TRBD2 (5 bases). Between the trimmed V and J ends, which lost 1 base and 3 bases, there was a span of 13 bases. The CDR3 extends over 15 amino acids. Germline V CDR1 and CDR2: LGHNA, YNFKEQ. CDR3 bases: TGTGCCAGCAGCCAAGTCGTCAGCGGATACTACGAGCAGTACTTC. The encoded protein is CASSQVVSGYYEQYF.

The V and J genes are TRBV5-1 and TRBJ1-2; 10 bases fit TRBD1. The CDR3 runs 14 residues. The germline CDR1 and CDR2 sequences are SGHRS and YFSETQ. V lost 0 bases, J lost 8 bases, and 4 bases stayed unmatched. CDR3 nucleotide sequence: TGCGCCAGCAGCTTGGGACAGGGGGCCGGCGGCTACACCTTC. It encodes CASSLGQGAGGYTF.

This clone has just a few counts. DNA for the CDR3: TGTGCCAGCAGCTTAGAGGGACTAGCGGGAGTTGAGACCCAGTACTTC. As protein: CASSLEGLAGVETQYF. The V gene is TRBV7-2, the J gene TRBJ2-5, with 14 bases matching TRBD2. This CDR3 spans 16 amino acids. J was trimmed by 5 bases and V by 1 base; bases with no gene match: 3. Germline CDR1 is SGHTA and CDR2 is FQGNSA. Full variable domain (rest looked up from reference TRBV7-2 and TRBJ2-5): GAGVSQSPSNKVTEKGKDVELRCDPISGHTALYWYRQSLGQGLEFLIYFQGNSAPDKSGLPSDRFSAERTGGSVSTLTIQRTQQEDSAVYLCASSLEGLAGVETQYFGPGTRLLVL.

This chain uses TRBV5-1 with TRBJ2-2, with 8 bases identical to TRBD1. V lost 4 bases, J lost 4 bases, and 3 bases stayed unmatched. CDR3 length equals 14 residues. Germline lookup yields CDR1 SGHRS and CDR2 YFSETQ. The CDR3, as DNA: TGCGCCAGCAGCCTGGACAGGGCCACCGGGGAGCTGTTTTTT. Protein: CASSLDRATGELFF. Variable domain in full (rest from reference TRBV5-1 and TRBJ2-2): KAGVTQTPRYLIKTRGQQVTLSCSPISGHRSVSWYQQTPGQGLQFLFEYFSETQRNKGNFPGRFSGRQFSNSRSEMNVSTLELGDSALYLCASSLDRATGELFFGEGSRLTVL.

The CDR3 region has the DNA TGTGCCAGCAGCTCAACCACCGGGACTAGAGCGTCGGGTGAGCAGTTCTTC. Translating it yields CASSSTTGTRASGEQFF. V is TRBV7-9 and J is TRBJ2-1, with 8 bases identical to TRBD2. This CDR3 is 17 amino acids long. The germline V gene has CDR1 SEHNR and CDR2 FQNEAQ (reference sequence). Trimming at V came to 4 bases and at J to 9 bases, leaving 17 bases not matched to a gene.

V usage is TRBV19 and J usage is TRBJ1-3, with TRBD1 matching over 9 bases. The CDR3 has 15 amino acids. The J segment lost 2 bases and the V segment lost 5 bases, leaving 4 bases of the junction unmatched. CDR1 is LNHDA and CDR2 is SQIVND in the germline V gene (reference sequence). The chain's CDR3 is CASSWGQGAGNTIYF. DNA for the CDR3: TGTGCCAGTAGTTGGGGACAGGGAGCTGGAAACACCATATATTTT. The variable domain in full, completed from reference TRBV19 and TRBJ1-3, reads DGGITQSPKYLFRKEGQNVTLSCEQNLNHDAMYWYRQDPGQGLRLIYYSQIVNDFQKGDIAEGYSVSREKKESFPLTVTSAQKNPTAFYLCASSWGQGAGNTIYFGEGSWLTVV.

The rearrangement uses TRBV27 and TRBJ2-3; D gene uncertain. The CDR3 loop spans 15 amino acids. Trimming took 2 bases from V and 2 from J, leaving 11 bases between them. From germline, CDR1 is MNHEY and CDR2 SMNVEV (reference sequence). The CDR3 DNA reads as TGTGCCAGCAGTTTACCGCCTTTCTTCACAGATACGCAGTATTTT. Its translation: CASSLPPFFTDTQYF.

The chain employs TRBV18 and TRBJ2-1; D may be TRBD2 (6 bases). CDR3 length: 16 residues. Germline loops: CDR1 KGHSH, CDR2 LQKENI. The ends were cut back, 3 bases at V and 0 bases at J, with 12 bases in the middle. The CDR3 DNA follows: TGTGCCAGCTCACCGGGACTGTCTGGCTCCTACAATGAGCAGTTCTTC. Its protein product is CASSPGLSGSYNEQFF.

The chain recombines TRBV7-8 with TRBJ2-3; TRBD1 matches at 7 bases. The germline V gene has CDR1 SGHVS and CDR2 FQNEAQ. This CDR3 is built from 16 residues. The ends lost 5 bases at V and 0 bases at J; junction bases unmatched: 8. The chain's CDR3 is CASSRGTDSSTDTQYF. The DNA for the CDR3 is TGTGCCAGCAGCCGAGGGACAGACTCTAGCACAGATACGCAGTATTTT.

The V and J genes are TRBV21-1 and TRBJ2-7; the D segment call TRBD2 is taken from the table without a DNA check. TRBV21-1 is marked as a pseudogene. The CDR3 totals 15 residues. The CDR3 nucleotides are TGTGCCAGCAGCACTCGACTAGCGGGAGTTTACGAGCAGTACTTC. It specifies CASSTRLAGVYEQYF.

V gene TRBV10-3 combines with J gene TRBJ2-2, with D possibly matching TRBD1 (5 bases). From germline, CDR1 is ENHRY and CDR2 SYGVKD. This CDR3 region has 15 residues. The ends were cut back, 10 bases at V and 0 bases at J, with 15 bases in the middle. CDR3 loop: CATLGQTANTGELFF. The CDR3 nucleotides are TGTGCCACCCTGGGGCAGACCGCGAACACCGGGGAGCTGTTTTTT.

A few counts support this clone. The chain combines TRBV6-5 with TRBJ1-6; 7 nucleotides align to TRBD1. Trimming at V came to 6 bases and at J to 6 bases, leaving 2 bases not matched to a gene. The CDR3 covers 13 residues. The germline gives CDR1 MNHEY, CDR2 SVGAGI. CDR3 nucleotides: TGTGCCAGCAGGCGGGACAGTAATTCACCCCTCCACTTT. Its translation is CASRRDSNSPLHF.

V and J are TRBV18 and TRBJ2-1; 7 nucleotides line up with TRBD1. The CDR3 is made up of 18 amino acids. After removal of 4 bases from V and 3 bases from J, the junction contained 15 bases not matched to a gene. Germline CDR1 and CDR2: KGHSH and LQKENI. The DNA for the CDR3 is TGTGCCAGCTCACGTACAGGGGTTCCCAGTGGGCGCTACAATGAGCAGTTCTTC. It encodes CASSRTGVPSGRYNEQFF.

This clone occurred once. V usage is TRBV5-6 and J usage is TRBJ2-5, with a tentative D call TRBD1 (6 bases). The CDR3 loop spans 15 amino acids. The germline CDR1 and CDR2 sequences are SGHDT and YYEEEE. The germline V and J ends were trimmed by 5 bases and 0 bases, with 14 bases remaining between them. CDR3 nucleotide sequence: TGTGCCAGCAGTCCCAGGGGCCCTTACCAAGAGACCCAGTACTTC. Amino acids: CASSPRGPYQETQYF. The full variable domain, with the rest looked up from reference TRBV5-6 and TRBJ2-5, is DAGVTQSPTHLIKTRGQQVTLRCSPKSGHDTVSWYQQALGQGPQFIFQYYEEEERQRGNFPDRFSGHQFPNYSSELNVNALLLGDSALYLCASSPRGPYQETQYFGPGTRLLVL.

The chain recombines TRBV19 with TRBJ2-1; D might be TRBD1 (6 bases). The germline CDR1 and CDR2 sequences are LNHDA and SQIVND (reference sequence). V gave up 3 bases and J gave up 5 bases, with 11 bases separating them. CDR3 length: 14 amino acids. CDR3 DNA sequence: TGTGCCAGTAGTATGGGAAGGGACAACAATGAGCAGTTCTTC. It translates to CASSMGRDNNEQFF.

This CDR3 is CASSLDQWGNSGNTIYF. For the CDR3, the DNA is TGTGCCAGCAGCTTAGATCAGTGGGGTAACTCTGGAAACACCATATATTTT. The chain uses TRBV11-2 and TRBJ1-3; D uncertain. This CDR3 has 17 residues. CDR1 SGHAT and CDR2 FQNNGV come from the germline V gene. The V gene lost 0 bases and the J gene lost 0 bases, with 12 bases spanning the gap.

This clone occurred a few times. The chain employs TRBV5-1 and TRBJ1-3; D gene unclear. The V gene lost 0 bases and the J gene lost 2 bases, with 9 bases spanning the gap. Germline V gives CDR1 SGHRS, CDR2 YFSETQ. This CDR3 has 15 residues. The CDR3 spells CASSLVGQPGNTIYF. The CDR3 region has the DNA TGCGCCAGCAGCTTGGTAGGTCAGCCTGGAAACACCATATATTTT.

The chain carries TRBV10-2 and TRBJ1-1; 7 nucleotides line up with TRBD1. The CDR3 contains 13 residues. V was pared by 3 bases and J by 6 bases, with 4 bases of the junction left unmatched. CDR1 and CDR2 (germline): WSHSY, SAAADI. Here the CDR3 DNA reads TGCGCCAGCAGTGATATTACAGGGGCTGAAGCTTTCTTT. Residues: CASSDITGAEAFF.

This clone was seen only once. This chain uses TRBV23-1 with TRBJ1-1; D unclear. TRBV23-1 carries the ORF label, with uncertain function. Between the trimmed V and J ends, which lost 3 bases and 7 bases, there was a span of 9 bases. The CDR3 loop spans 12 amino acids. CDR3 nucleotides: TGCGCCAGCAGTCATCCACAGAATGAAGCTTTCTTT. Translated: CASSHPQNEAFF.

The genes are TRBV2 and TRBJ2-3, with 10 bases fitting TRBD1. This CDR3 has 16 amino acids. Per germline, CDR1 SNHLY and CDR2 FYNNEI. The V gene end was trimmed by 7 bases and the J gene end by 2 bases; junction bases not matched to a gene: 9. CDR3 sequence (DNA): TGTGCCAGCACCCAAAGAGGGACAGGGGCCACAGATACGCAGTATTTT. Translated, it gives CASTQRGTGATDTQYF.

The chain has TRBV7-9 and TRBJ1-1; D unclear. The CDR3 contains 13 residues. Germline V gene sequence: CDR1 SEHNR, CDR2 FQNEAQ (reference sequence). Deletions cut 8 bases from V and 5 bases from J, with 15 bases between. The CDR3 nucleotides are TGTGCCAGCCATAAGGACTCGAGGACTGAAGCTTTCTTT. Amino acid sequence: CASHKDSRTEAFF.

The chain recombines TRBV4-1 with TRBJ2-1; 8 bases align to TRBD2. V shed 1 base, J shed 3 bases, and the junction held 8 bases outside the gene matches. The V gene's germline CDR1 is MGHRA and CDR2 YSYEKL. The CDR3 extends over 17 amino acids. In DNA form, the CDR3 reads TGCGCCAGCAGCCAAGTCGTTACGGGACTAGGCTACAATGAGCAGTTCTTC. Residues: CASSQVVTGLGYNEQFF.

The rearrangement joins TRBV15 to TRBJ1-5; D perhaps matches TRBD1 (5 bases). Germline CDR1 and CDR2: LNHNV and YYDKDF (reference sequence). This CDR3 region has 15 residues. V was cut by 1 base and J by 6 bases, with 13 bases left in between. The CDR3 sequence is CATSRVGGAGQPQHF. The CDR3 DNA follows: TGTGCCACCAGCAGAGTGGGCGGGGCAGGTCAGCCCCAGCATTTT.

This sequence joins TRBV10-3 and TRBJ2-7; 12 nucleotides align to TRBD2. The CDR3 runs 15 residues. V lost 5 bases, J lost 3 bases, and 5 bases stayed unmatched. From germline, CDR1 is ENHRY and CDR2 SYGVKD. CDR3 in amino acids: CAISTTSGGRYEQYF. The CDR3 DNA reads as TGTGCCATCAGTACCACTAGCGGGGGGCGCTACGAGCAGTACTTC.

The chain's CDR3 is CASSFGENQPQHF. DNA of the CDR3: TGTGCCAGCAGCTTCGGGGAGAATCAGCCCCAGCATTTT. This chain uses TRBV9 with TRBJ1-5, with D unresolved. V was shortened by 4 bases and J by 4 bases, with 9 bases between the two germline ends. The CDR3 is made up of 13 amino acids. Germline loops: CDR1 SGDLS, CDR2 YYNGEE.

The chain recombines TRBV30 with TRBJ2-7; 7 nucleotides align to TRBD2. V dropped 1 base and J dropped 3; count of bases not matched to a gene: 6. The CDR3 extends over 14 amino acids. Germline V gives CDR1 GTSNPN, CDR2 SVGIG (reference sequence). The CDR3 DNA reads as TGTGCCTGGAGTGAGGCGCGGACTAGCTACGAGCAGTACTTC. This sequence encodes CAWSEARTSYEQYF.

The rearrangement uses TRBV9 and TRBJ2-3; the match to TRBD2 covers 7 bases. CDR1 is SGDLS, CDR2 YYNGEE, per germline. This CDR3 has 17 amino acids. V lost 4 bases, J lost 2 bases, and 13 bases stayed unmatched. CDR3 DNA sequence: TGTGCCAGCAGCTCCCCTATACTAGCGTCTTTCACAGATACGCAGTATTTT. Its protein product is CASSSPILASFTDTQYF.

CDR3 in amino acids: CASSSPSGLAFF. CDR3 sequence (DNA): TGTGCCAGCAGTTCCCCCTCGGGGCTGGCTTTCTTT. The genes are TRBV6-5 and TRBJ1-1; perhaps TRBD1 as D (5 bases). The V end lost 4 bases, the J end lost 11 bases, and 14 bases lay between the germline ends. Per the germline V gene, CDR1 is MNHEY and CDR2 is SVGAGI. The CDR3 covers 12 residues.